This TCR beta chain was documented in a study of T cell responses to AZD1222 COVID-19 vaccine. The study, taken as a whole, reports: The study identified only 6 or 7 AZD1222 recipients as seropositive at baseline. Donors were chiefly white British, with a greater number of females, and clonal diversity was perhaps underestimated. Close to half of all spike-specific TCRs reportedly target regions of the variants that are unmutated.

Notes on this clone: The antigen is undetermined.

Some clones are missing from TCRdb's copy, which holds only in-frame ones; the method was immunoSEQ multiplex PCR. The sample has under 75,000 clones, 85% seen once. V trimming: 4 bases; J trimming: 5 bases; junction bases outside the gene matches: 1. Germline CDR1 is SGHNT and CDR2 is YYREEE (reference sequence). CDR3 length: 15 residues. The source was peripheral blood, collected on day 0 of AZD1222 vaccination. The chain uses TRBV5-4 and TRBJ2-1; 15 bases fit TRBD2. This TCR derives from an adult in good health. The CDR3 coding sequence is TGTGCCAGCAGCCGGACTAGCGGGAGGGACAATGAGCAGTTCTTC. Protein product: CASSRTSGRDNEQFF.